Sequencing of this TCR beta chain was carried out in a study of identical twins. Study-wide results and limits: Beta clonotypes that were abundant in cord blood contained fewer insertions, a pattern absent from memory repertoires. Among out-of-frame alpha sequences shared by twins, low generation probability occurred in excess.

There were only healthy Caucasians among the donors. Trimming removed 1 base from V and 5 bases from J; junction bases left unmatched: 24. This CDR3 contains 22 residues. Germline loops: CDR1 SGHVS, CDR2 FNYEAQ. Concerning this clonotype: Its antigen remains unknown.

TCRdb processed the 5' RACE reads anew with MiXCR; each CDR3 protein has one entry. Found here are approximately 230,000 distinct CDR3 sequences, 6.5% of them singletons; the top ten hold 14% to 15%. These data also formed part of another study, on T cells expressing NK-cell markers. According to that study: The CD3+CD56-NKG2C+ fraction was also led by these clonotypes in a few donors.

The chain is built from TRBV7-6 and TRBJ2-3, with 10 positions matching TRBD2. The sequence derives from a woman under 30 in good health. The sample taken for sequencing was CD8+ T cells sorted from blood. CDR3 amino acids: CASSLEVSGGQELAGCGDTQYF. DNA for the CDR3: TGTGCCAGCAGCTTAGAGGTTTCGGGGGGACAGGAACTAGCGGGGTGCGGAGATACGCAGTATTTT.